This T cell receptor beta chain appears in the sequencing data of a study of blood T cells in healthy people across ages. At the level of the study: With template switching, about one barcoded beta molecule was captured per two T cells. Findings and limits, study-wide: Diversity of TCR beta per million T cells declined in a roughly linear way with age.

Germline CDR1 and CDR2: DFQATT and SNEGSKA (reference sequence). This CDR3 has 16 amino acids. Unmatched junction bases numbered 12, after V lost 3 bases and J lost 8 bases. PCR was performed a second time for about 6 to 12 cycles using a sample-barcoded 5' primer and a J-beta primer mix. Tags on each cDNA molecule came from a template-switch adaptor with 12 random nucleotides. TCRdb reanalysed the 5' RACE reads using MiXCR and keeps one entry per CDR3 protein. The table includes 1.5 million to 2 million distinct CDR3 sequences, approximately 50% detected once. As concerns this clonotype: The antigen is unknown.

The sequence was collected from a woman in her thirties or forties in good health. The sample consisted of blood. V usage is TRBV20-1 and J usage is TRBJ2-1; 11 bases align to TRBD2. CDR3 residues: CSARALAGGGVDEQFF. The DNA of the CDR3 is TGCAGTGCTAGGGCCCTAGCGGGAGGCGGTGTCGATGAGCAGTTCTTC.